In its sample, the clone carrying this T cell receptor beta chain was seen a few times. The antigen remains unidentified. These data belong to a study of T cell repertoires in cytomegalovirus infection. V shed 2 bases and J shed 4 bases, with 12 bases lying between them. The CDR3 consists of 14 residues. Germline V gives CDR1 MNHEY, CDR2 SMNVEV (reference sequence). Each CDR3 protein gets one entry after TCRdb re-called the reads with MiXCR. The sample yields approximately 630,000 distinct CDR3 sequences, around 24% seen once. The study, taken as a whole, reports: HLA-C-restricted CMV-specific TCR beta clonotypes prevailed in the ex vivo response.

This clonotype was obtained from a human donor in good health (CMV status not recorded). Some clones in this sample may be carry-over from other donors' samples. This chain connects TRBV27 to TRBJ2-7, with D possibly called TRBD1 or TRBD2 (5 bases each). Sequenced material: CD8+ T cells from PBMCs. For the CDR3, the DNA is TGTGCCAGCAGTTTAGCAGGGTCGGGGTACGAGCAGTACTTC. Its protein is CASSLAGSGYEQYF.